Shown below are 20 T cell receptor beta chains from a single sample sequenced in a study of post-analysis software for immune sequencing data. Unique molecular identifiers were present in the TCR beta cDNA libraries. MiXCR, applied by TCRdb to the PCR reads, yields one record per CDR3 protein. The sample holds roughly 430,000 distinct CDR3 sequences; roughly 38% are singletons and the top ten take 7.6%. Antigen specificity for these receptors is unknown. Overall study findings and caveats: Higher frequency in patients than in controls was seen for roughly five TRBV segments, with TRBV5-6, TRBV5-1 and TRBV20-1 among them.

Sequenced: blood. These receptors were obtained from a girl aged 2-10 years with multiple sclerosis.

This clonotype was counted between two and nine times. One end of the junction varies from germline; a read error may be responsible. The chain is built from TRBV28 and TRBJ1-1; TRBD1 aligns across 9 bases. This CDR3 region has 20 residues. Germline values: CDR1 MDHEN, CDR2 SYDVKM. CDR3 DNA: TGTGCCAGCAGTTCAGAGAGATGGGGGGGACAGGGAAGGTATGACACAGAAGCTTTCTTT. Amino acids: CASSSERWGGQGRYDTEAFF. Based on the CDR3 plus reference TRBV28 and TRBJ1-1, the full variable domain is DVKVTQSSRYLVKRTGEKVFLECVQDMDHENMFWYRQDPGLGLRLIYFSYDVKMKEKGDIPEGYSVSREKKERFSLILESASTNQTSMYLCASSSERWGGQGRYDTEAFFGQGTRLTVV.

The V call is TRBV20-1, the J call TRBJ2-1, with 9 bases fitting TRBD2. The CDR3 totals 15 residues. CDR1 is DFQATT, CDR2 SNEGSKA, per germline (reference sequence). V lost 6 bases and J lost 1; bases outside the gene matches: 7. The DNA for the CDR3 is TGCAGTGCCCCAGGCACTAGCGGGTCCTACAATGAGCAGTTCTTC. It specifies CSAPGTSGSYNEQFF.

This sequence joins TRBV29-1 and TRBJ2-1; D is perhaps TRBD1 or TRBD2 (5 bases each). The CDR3 is made up of 15 amino acids. Trimming removed 6 bases from V and 8 bases from J, with 23 bases in between. The germline CDR1 and CDR2 sequences are SQVTM and ANQGSEA. CDR3 residues: CSVVGEQLPADEQFF. The CDR3, as DNA: TGCAGCGTCGTGGGGGAACAACTCCCGGCCGATGAGCAGTTCTTC.

This chain uses TRBV4-1 with TRBJ1-5; weak D call: TRBD1 (6 bases). The V gene's germline CDR1 is MGHRA and CDR2 YSYEKL. The CDR3 extends over 15 amino acids. Trimming pared 1 base from V and 4 bases from J, leaving 11 bases between. The CDR3 coding sequence is TGCGCCAGCAGCCAAGTGCAACAGGGAAATCAGCCCCAGCATTTT. It yields the protein CASSQVQQGNQPQHF.

The chain couples TRBV7-6 to TRBJ2-3; 9 nucleotides align to TRBD1. V shed 2 bases, J shed 4 bases, and the junction held 7 bases outside the gene matches. The CDR3 loop spans 16 amino acids. The germline CDR1 and CDR2 sequences are SGHVS and FNYEAQ. The CDR3 is CASSLRAQGAADTQYF. The DNA of the CDR3 is TGTGCCAGCAGCTTACGCGCACAGGGGGCTGCAGATACGCAGTATTTT.

This chain uses TRBV20-1 with TRBJ2-2; D call uncertain. The germline V gene encodes CDR1 DFQATT and CDR2 SNEGSKA (reference sequence). Trimming took 3 bases from V and 0 from J, leaving 11 bases between them. CDR3 length: 15 amino acids. The CDR3 is CSASLSYSNTGELFF. CDR3 nucleotide sequence: TGCAGTGCTAGTTTGTCCTACTCGAACACCGGGGAGCTGTTTTTT.

About this clonotype: The conserved phenylalanine or tryptophan normally closing the CDR3 is absent here, so this likely arose from a read error. The rearrangement uses TRBV5-6 and TRBJ2-1; the D call may be TRBD1 or TRBD2 (5 bases each). CDR3 length equals 15 residues. Germline V gene data show CDR1 as SGHDT and CDR2 as YYEEEE. V was shortened by 4 bases and J by 2 bases, with 13 bases between the two germline ends. CDR3 nucleotide sequence: TGTGCCAGCAGCATTGGGACGGATCCCTACAATGAGCAGTTCGTC. Protein product: CASSIGTDPYNEQFV.

J is TRBJ2-7 and V is TRBV7-9; 8 bases agree with TRBD1. The CDR3 covers 15 residues. Germline V gives CDR1 SEHNR, CDR2 FQNEAQ (reference sequence). V lost 1 base to trimming and J lost 1 base; unmatched junction nucleotides: 3. CDR3 nucleotides: TGTGCCAGCAGCTTAGACACAGGGGGGTCCTACGAGCAGTACTTC. Amino acids: CASSLDTGGSYEQYF. Supplemented by reference TRBV7-9 and TRBJ2-7, the full variable domain reads DTGVSQNPRHKITKRGQNVTFRCDPISEHNRLYWYRQTLGQGPEFLTYFQNEAQLEKSRLLSDRFSAERPKGSFSTLEIQRTEQGDSAMYLCASSLDTGGSYEQYFGPGTRLTVT.

This chain connects TRBV4-1 to TRBJ1-5; possibly TRBD1 for D (5 bases). CDR3 length: 18 amino acids. Trimming took off 0 bases at V and 15 bases at J, with 30 bases between the two ends. Germline CDR1 and CDR2: MGHRA and YSYEKL. The CDR3 region is CASSQDIPRPGGNQTRHF. CDR3 in DNA: TGCGCCAGCAGCCAAGACATCCCGAGACCCGGGGGGAATCAGACCCGGCATTTT.

The chain has TRBV7-3 and TRBJ2-1, with TRBD2 identical over 8 bases. Germline V CDR1 and CDR2: SGHTA, FQGTGA. Trimming took 0 bases from V and 5 from J; bases not matched to a gene: 9. CDR3 length: 17 residues. The CDR3 nucleotides are TGTGCCAGCAGCTTAACTCGGACTAGCCTTTTTAACAATGAGCAGTTCTTC. Translated: CASSLTRTSLFNNEQFF.

Turning to this clonotype: A read error may explain this, as a much larger clone is one base away. This rearrangement joins TRBV27 to TRBJ2-3; TRBD2 agrees at 13 bases. The CDR3 extends over 15 amino acids. J lost 2 bases, V lost 10 bases, and 6 bases had no gene match. Germline assignment: CDR1 MNHEY and CDR2 SMNVEV (reference sequence). DNA for the CDR3: TGTGCCACCGCGACTAGCGGGGGGCACACAGATACGCAGTATTTT. Translating gives CATATSGGHTDTQYF.

A few counts support this clonotype. The DNA for the CDR3 is TGTGCCAGCTCTCGAAGGGGGGGCCGACGGGATACGCAGTATTTT. Its protein is CASSRRGGRRDTQYF. The chain combines TRBV18 with TRBJ2-3, with D possibly being TRBD2 (7 bases). Trimming removed 6 bases from V and 6 bases from J, with 19 bases in between. Germline-derived CDR1 and CDR2 are KGHSH and LQKENI. This CDR3 contains 15 residues.

The chain links TRBV5-4 to TRBJ2-1; either TRBD1 or TRBD2 may supply D (5 bases each). The germline V gene encodes CDR1 SGHNT and CDR2 YYREEE (reference sequence). The CDR3 has 16 amino acids. Trimming removed 4 bases from V and 7 bases from J, with 21 bases in between. CDR3 nucleotide sequence: TGTGCCAGCAGCCTCACCTCCGCGACAGTAGCGAATGAGCAGTTCTTC. Translation gives CASSLTSATVANEQFF.

V and J are TRBV12-3 or TRBV12-4 and TRBJ1-5; the D is unclear. Deletions cut 3 bases from V and 6 bases from J, with 6 bases between. The CDR3 has 12 amino acids. This chain's CDR3 is CASSFDIQPQHF. CDR3 bases: TGTGCCAGCAGTTTCGACATTCAGCCCCAGCATTTT.

V is TRBV12-3 or TRBV12-4 and J is TRBJ2-3, with 9 nucleotides matching TRBD1. CDR3 length equals 14 residues. The V gene end was trimmed by 5 bases and the J gene end by 13 bases; junction bases not matched to a gene: 13. CDR3 coding DNA: TGTGCCAGCAGTAATACAGGGGGCACAGATGCGGAGTATTTT. It encodes CASSNTGGTDAEYF.

This chain joins TRBV20-1 and TRBJ2-3, with 8 bases aligning to TRBD2. The germline V gene encodes CDR1 DFQATT and CDR2 SNEGSKA (reference sequence). Trimming removed 6 bases from V and 0 bases from J; junction bases left unmatched: 5. This CDR3 contains 14 residues. The CDR3 coding sequence is TGCAGTGCACCAACTAGCGGCAGCACAGATACGCAGTATTTT. The encoded protein is CSAPTSGSTDTQYF.

This clonotype was seen more than once but under ten times. V gene TRBV6-4 combines with J gene TRBJ2-3; the match to TRBD2 covers 8 bases. V was pared by 3 bases and J by 2 bases, with 10 bases of the junction left unmatched. Germline lookup yields CDR1 MRHNA and CDR2 SNTAGT. The CDR3 loop spans 17 amino acids. The CDR3 sequence: CASSDSVAGGNTDTQYF. The DNA for the CDR3 is TGTGCCAGCAGTGATTCGGTGGCGGGGGGTAACACAGATACGCAGTATTTT.

The CDR3 DNA reads TGCAGCCCCGGTAGCCAAAATGAGCAGTTCTTC. Translation gives CSPGSQNEQFF. The chain carries TRBV29-1 and TRBJ2-1; D remains ambiguous. V was shortened by 8 bases and J by 7 bases, with 12 bases between the two germline ends. CDR1 and CDR2 (germline): SQVTM, ANQGSEA. The CDR3 has 11 residues.

The rearrangement links TRBV4-1 to TRBJ1-2; 9 bases agree with TRBD1. Germline-derived CDR1 and CDR2 are MGHRA and YSYEKL. V dropped 0 bases and J dropped 4; count of bases not matched to a gene: 15. This CDR3 has 19 residues. CDR3 nucleotide sequence: TGCGCCAGCAGCCAAGAAAGCGGGACAGGGCTAAGGTGGGGCTATGGCTACACCTTC. Amino acids: CASSQESGTGLRWGYGYTF.

The CDR3 DNA sequence: TGTGCCAGCAGCGGGCTAAGCGGGAAAGAGACCCAGTACTTC. As protein: CASSGLSGKETQYF. The chain couples TRBV2 to TRBJ2-5; the match to TRBD2 covers 7 bases. V dropped 6 bases and J dropped 3; count of bases not matched to a gene: 7. There are 14 residues in the CDR3. Germline CDR1 and CDR2: SNHLY and FYNNEI.